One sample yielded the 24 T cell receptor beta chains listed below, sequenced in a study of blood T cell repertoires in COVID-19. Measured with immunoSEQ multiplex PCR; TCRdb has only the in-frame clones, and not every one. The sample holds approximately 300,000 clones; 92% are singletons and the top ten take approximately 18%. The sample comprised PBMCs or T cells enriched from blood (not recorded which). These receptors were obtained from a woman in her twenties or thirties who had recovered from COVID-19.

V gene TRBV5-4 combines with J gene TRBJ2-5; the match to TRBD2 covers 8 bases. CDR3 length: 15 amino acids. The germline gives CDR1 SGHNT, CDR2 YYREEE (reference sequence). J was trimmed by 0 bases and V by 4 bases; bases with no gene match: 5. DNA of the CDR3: TGTGCCAGCAGCGAGACAGCGGGAGACCAAGAGACCCAGTACTTC. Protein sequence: CASSETAGDQETQYF.

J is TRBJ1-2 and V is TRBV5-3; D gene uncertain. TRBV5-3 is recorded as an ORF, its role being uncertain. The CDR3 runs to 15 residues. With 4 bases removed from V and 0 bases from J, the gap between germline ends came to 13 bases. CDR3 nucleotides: TGTGCCAGAAGCCCTCGGTCCCCCGCTAACTATGGCTACACCTTC. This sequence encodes CARSPRSPANYGYTF.

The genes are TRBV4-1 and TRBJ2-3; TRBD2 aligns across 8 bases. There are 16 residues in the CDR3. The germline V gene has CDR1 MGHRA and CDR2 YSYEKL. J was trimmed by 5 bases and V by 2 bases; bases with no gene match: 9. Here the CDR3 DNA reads TGCGCCAGCAGCCAACCCCGGAGCGGGAGTAAAGATACGCAGTATTTT. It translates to CASSQPRSGSKDTQYF.

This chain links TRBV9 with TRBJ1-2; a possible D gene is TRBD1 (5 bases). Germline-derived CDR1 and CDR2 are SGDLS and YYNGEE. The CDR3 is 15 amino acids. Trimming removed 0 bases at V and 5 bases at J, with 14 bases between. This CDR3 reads CASSVAIQANYGYTF. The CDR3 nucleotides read TGTGCCAGCAGCGTAGCTATACAGGCCAATTATGGCTACACCTTC.

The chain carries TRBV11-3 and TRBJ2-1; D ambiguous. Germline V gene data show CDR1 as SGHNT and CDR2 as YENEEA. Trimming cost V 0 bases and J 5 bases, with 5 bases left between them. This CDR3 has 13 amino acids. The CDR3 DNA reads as TGTGCCAGCAGCTTAGAAGCGAACAATGAGCAGTTCTTC. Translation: CASSLEANNEQFF.

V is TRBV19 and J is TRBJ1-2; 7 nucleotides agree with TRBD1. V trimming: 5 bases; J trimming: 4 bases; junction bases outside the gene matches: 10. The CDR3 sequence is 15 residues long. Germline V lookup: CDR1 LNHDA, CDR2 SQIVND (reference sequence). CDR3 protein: CASSPAPGTVYGYTF. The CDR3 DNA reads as TGTGCCAGTAGTCCCGCCCCAGGGACAGTCTATGGCTACACCTTC.

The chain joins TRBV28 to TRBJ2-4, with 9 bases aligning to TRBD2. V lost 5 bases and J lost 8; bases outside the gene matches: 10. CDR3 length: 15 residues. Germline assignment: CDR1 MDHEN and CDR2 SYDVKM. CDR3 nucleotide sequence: TGTGCCAGCAGTCTAGGCGGGGCTAGCGGGGACATTCAGTACTTC. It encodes CASSLGGASGDIQYF. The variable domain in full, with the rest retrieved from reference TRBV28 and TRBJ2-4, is DVKVTQSSRYLVKRTGEKVFLECVQDMDHENMFWYRQDPGLGLRLIYFSYDVKMKEKGDIPEGYSVSREKKERFSLILESASTNQTSMYLCASSLGGASGDIQYFGAGTRLSVL.

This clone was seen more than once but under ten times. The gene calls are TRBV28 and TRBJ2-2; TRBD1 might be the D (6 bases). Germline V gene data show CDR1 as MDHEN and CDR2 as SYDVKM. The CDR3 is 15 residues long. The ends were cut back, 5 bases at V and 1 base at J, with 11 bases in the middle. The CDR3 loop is CASSRGGQNTGELFF. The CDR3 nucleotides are TGTGCCAGCAGTCGAGGGGGACAGAACACCGGGGAGCTGTTTTTT.

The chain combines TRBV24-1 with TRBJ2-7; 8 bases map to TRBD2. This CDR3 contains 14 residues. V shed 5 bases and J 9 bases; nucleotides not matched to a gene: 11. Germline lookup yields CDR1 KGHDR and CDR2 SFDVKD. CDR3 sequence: CATSASGGLRGQYF. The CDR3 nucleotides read TGTGCCACCAGTGCCAGCGGGGGACTACGTGGGCAGTACTTC.

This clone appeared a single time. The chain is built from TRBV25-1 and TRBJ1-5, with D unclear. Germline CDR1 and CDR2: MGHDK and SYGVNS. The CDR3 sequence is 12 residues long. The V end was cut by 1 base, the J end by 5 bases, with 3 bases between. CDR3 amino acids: CASSESHQPQHF. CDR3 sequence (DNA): TGTGCCAGCAGTGAATCTCATCAGCCCCAGCATTTT.

CDR3 nucleotide sequence: TGTGCCAGCAGTAACCTAGGAGGCGGGGAGCTGTTTTTT. Translation gives CASSNLGGGELFF. The rearrangement links TRBV12-3 or TRBV12-4 to TRBJ2-2, with D perhaps TRBD2 (5 bases). Trimming removed 5 bases at V and 7 bases at J, with 11 bases between. The CDR3 is 13 amino acids.

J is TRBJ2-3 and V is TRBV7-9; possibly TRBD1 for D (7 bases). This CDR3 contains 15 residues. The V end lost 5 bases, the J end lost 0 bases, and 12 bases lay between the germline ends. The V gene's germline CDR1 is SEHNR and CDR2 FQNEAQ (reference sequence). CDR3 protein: CASSPEGASTDTQYF. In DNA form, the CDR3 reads TGTGCCAGCAGCCCGGAGGGGGCTAGCACAGATACGCAGTATTTT.

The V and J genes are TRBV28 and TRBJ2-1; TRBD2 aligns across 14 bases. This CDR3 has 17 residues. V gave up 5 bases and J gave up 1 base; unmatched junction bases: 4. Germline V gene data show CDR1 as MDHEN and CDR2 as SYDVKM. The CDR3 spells CASSPRTSGRSYNEQFF. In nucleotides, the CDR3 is TGTGCCAGCAGTCCCCGGACTAGCGGGAGGTCCTACAATGAGCAGTTCTTC. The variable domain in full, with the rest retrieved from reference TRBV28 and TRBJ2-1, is DVKVTQSSRYLVKRTGEKVFLECVQDMDHENMFWYRQDPGLGLRLIYFSYDVKMKEKGDIPEGYSVSREKKERFSLILESASTNQTSMYLCASSPRTSGRSYNEQFFGPGTRLTVL.

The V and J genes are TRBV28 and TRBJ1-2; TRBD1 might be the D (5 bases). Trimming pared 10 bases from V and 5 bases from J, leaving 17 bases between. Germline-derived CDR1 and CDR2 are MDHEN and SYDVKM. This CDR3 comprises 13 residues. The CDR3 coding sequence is TGTGCCACCCTGACGGAATCAGGGTATGGCTACACCTTC. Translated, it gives CATLTESGYGYTF.

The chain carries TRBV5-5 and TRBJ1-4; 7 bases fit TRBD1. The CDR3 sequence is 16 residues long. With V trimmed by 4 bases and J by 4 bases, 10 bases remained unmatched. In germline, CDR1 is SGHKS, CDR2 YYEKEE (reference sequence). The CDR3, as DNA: TGTGCCAGCAGCCGGGACAGTGGGAGAAGTAATGAAAAACTGTTTTTT. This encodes CASSRDSGRSNEKLFF.

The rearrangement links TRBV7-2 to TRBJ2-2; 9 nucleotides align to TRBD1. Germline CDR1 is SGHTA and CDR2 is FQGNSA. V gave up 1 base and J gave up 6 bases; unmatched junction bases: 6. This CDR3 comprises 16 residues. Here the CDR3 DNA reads TGTGCCAGCAGCTTAGTCTGGGACAGGGCCGCCGGGGAGCTGTTTTTT. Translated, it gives CASSLVWDRAAGELFF.

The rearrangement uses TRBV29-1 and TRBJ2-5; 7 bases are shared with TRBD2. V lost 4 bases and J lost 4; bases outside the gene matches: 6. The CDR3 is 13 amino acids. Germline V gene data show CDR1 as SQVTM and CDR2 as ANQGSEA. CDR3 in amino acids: CSVAAPGGETQYF. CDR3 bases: TGCAGCGTTGCGGCCCCGGGGGGAGAGACCCAGTACTTC.

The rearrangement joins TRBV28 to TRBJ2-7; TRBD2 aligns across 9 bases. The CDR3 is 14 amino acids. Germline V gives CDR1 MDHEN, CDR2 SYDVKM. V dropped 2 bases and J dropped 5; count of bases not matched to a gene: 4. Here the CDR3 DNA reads TGTGCCAGCAGTTTAGTAGCGGGAGTAGACGAGCAGTACTTC. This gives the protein CASSLVAGVDEQYF.

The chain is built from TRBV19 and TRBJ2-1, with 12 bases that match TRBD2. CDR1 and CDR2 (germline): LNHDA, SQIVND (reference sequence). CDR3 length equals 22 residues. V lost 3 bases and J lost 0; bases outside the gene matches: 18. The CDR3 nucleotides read TGTGCCAGTAGTATCCCTCCCCCGACTAGCGGGGGTACCCCAGGCTCCTACAATGAGCAGTTCTTC. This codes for CASSIPPPTSGGTPGSYNEQFF.

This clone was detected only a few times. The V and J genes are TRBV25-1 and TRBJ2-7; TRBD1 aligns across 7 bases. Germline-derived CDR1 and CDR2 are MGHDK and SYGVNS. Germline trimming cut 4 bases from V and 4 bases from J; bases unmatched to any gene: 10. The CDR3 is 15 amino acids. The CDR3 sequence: CASSGGGASVYEQYF. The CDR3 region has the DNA TGTGCCAGCAGTGGAGGGGGCGCGAGCGTATACGAGCAGTACTTC.

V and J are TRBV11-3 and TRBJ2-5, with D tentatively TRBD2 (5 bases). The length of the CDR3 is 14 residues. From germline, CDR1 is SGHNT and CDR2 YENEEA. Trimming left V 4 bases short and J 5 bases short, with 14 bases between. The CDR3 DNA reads TGTGCCAGCAGCTGGTGGGATCGAGGGGAGACCCAGTACTTC. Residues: CASSWWDRGETQYF. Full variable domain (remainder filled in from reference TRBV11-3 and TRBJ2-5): EAGVVQSPRYKIIEKKQPVAFWCNPISGHNTLYWYLQNLGQGPELLIRYENEEAVDDSQLPKDRFSAERLKGVDSTLKIQPAELGDSAVYLCASSWWDRGETQYFGPGTRLLVL.

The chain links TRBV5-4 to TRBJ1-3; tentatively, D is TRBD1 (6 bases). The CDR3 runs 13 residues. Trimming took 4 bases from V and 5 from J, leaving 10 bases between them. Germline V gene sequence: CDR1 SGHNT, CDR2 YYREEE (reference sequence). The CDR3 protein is CASSPGTRNTIYF. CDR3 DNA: TGTGCCAGCAGCCCGGGGACAAGAAACACCATATATTTT.

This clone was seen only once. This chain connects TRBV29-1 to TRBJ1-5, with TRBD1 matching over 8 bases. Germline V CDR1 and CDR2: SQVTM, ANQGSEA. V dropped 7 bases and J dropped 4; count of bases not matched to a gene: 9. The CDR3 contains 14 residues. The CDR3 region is CSAGPGQVNQPQHF. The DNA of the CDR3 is TGCAGCGCCGGTCCGGGACAGGTAAATCAGCCCCAGCATTTT.

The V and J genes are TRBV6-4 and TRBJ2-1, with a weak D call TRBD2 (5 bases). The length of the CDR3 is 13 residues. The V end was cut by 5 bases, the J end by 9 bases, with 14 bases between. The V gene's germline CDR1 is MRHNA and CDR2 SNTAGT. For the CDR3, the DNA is TGTGCCAGCAGTTTGGACTCGTACGGTGAGCAGTTCTTC. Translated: CASSLDSYGEQFF.